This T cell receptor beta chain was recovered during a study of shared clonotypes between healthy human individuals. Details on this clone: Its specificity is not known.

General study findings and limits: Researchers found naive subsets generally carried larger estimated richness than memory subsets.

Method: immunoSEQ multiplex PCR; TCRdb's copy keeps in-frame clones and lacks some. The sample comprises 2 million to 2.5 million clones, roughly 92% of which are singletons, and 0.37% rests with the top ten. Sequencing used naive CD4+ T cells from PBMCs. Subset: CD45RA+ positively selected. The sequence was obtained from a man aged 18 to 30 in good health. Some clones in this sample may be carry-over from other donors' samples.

For the CDR3, the DNA is TGTGCCAGCAGTTTCCAAGCGACGGTGGGGAATTCACCCCTCCACTTT. Protein product: CASSFQATVGNSPLHF. The chain joins TRBV27 to TRBJ1-6; unclear D gene. Germline CDR1 and CDR2: MNHEY and SMNVEV (reference sequence). Trimming left V 3 bases short and J 7 bases short, with 16 bases between. The CDR3 has 16 amino acids.